A selection of T cell receptor beta chains follows, all from one sample in a study of T cells after yellow fever vaccination. TCRdb fed the 5' RACE reads into MiXCR, producing one record per CDR3 protein. The table includes 50,000 to 75,000 distinct CDR3 sequences, more than 5.5% detected once. This sample comprised CD8+ T cells sorted from PBMCs, obtained on the day of the first yellow fever vaccination. These receptors were collected from a man between 18 and 29 years old who received the YFV17D yellow fever vaccine. Both conserved end residues are part of each CDR3. Fields, in order: V gene, J gene, clone size, D gene, CDR3 DNA, CDR3 protein. D genes are given only for firm matches. Expanded clones are given a class, and other clones once, few, many or no size at all.

v_call: TRBV7-9; j_call: TRBJ2-3; clone_size: few; d_call: NA; cdr3_nt: TGTGCCAGCAGCTTAACGGGAGACCTAAGCACAGATACGCAGTATTTT; cdr3_aa: CASSLTGDLSTDTQYF
v_call: TRBV7-2; j_call: TRBJ1-5; clone_size: many; d_call: NA; cdr3_nt: TGTGCCAGCAGGGCAGGGGCGATGTGGTCACAGCCCCAGCATTTT; cdr3_aa: CASRAGAMWSQPQHF
v_call: TRBV27; j_call: TRBJ2-7; clone_size: many; d_call: NA; cdr3_nt: TGTGCCAGCAGTTCCCGTCTCGGACAGTTAAACTACGAGCAGTACTTC; cdr3_aa: CASSSRLGQLNYEQYF
v_call: TRBV5-1; j_call: TRBJ1-2; clone_size: NA; d_call: TRBD1; cdr3_nt: TGCGCCAGCTACAGGGGCTATGGCTACACCTTC; cdr3_aa: CASYRGYGYTF
v_call: TRBV24-1; j_call: TRBJ2-7; clone_size: NA; d_call: NA; cdr3_nt: TGTGCCACCAGTGATTTGAGGGGGGAGCAGTACTTC; cdr3_aa: CATSDLRGEQYF
v_call: TRBV20-1; j_call: TRBJ2-3; clone_size: few; d_call: TRBD2; cdr3_nt: TGCAGTGCCCATTCCGGGACTAGCGGCACAGATACGCAGTATTTT; cdr3_aa: CSAHSGTSGTDTQYF
v_call: TRBV9; j_call: TRBJ1-4; clone_size: NA; d_call: TRBD1; cdr3_nt: TGTGCCAGCAGCGCCTGGGACAGGGGGCCGAATGAAAAACTGTTTTTT; cdr3_aa: CASSAWDRGPNEKLFF
v_call: TRBV10-3; j_call: TRBJ2-7; clone_size: NA; d_call: NA; cdr3_nt: TGTGCCGCGGGCGAAGGATACGAGCAGTACTTC; cdr3_aa: CAAGEGYEQYF
v_call: TRBV27; j_call: TRBJ1-5; clone_size: NA; d_call: NA; cdr3_nt: TGTGCCAGCAGCGATAGGTCCAGCTTCGGGCAGCCCCAGCATTTT; cdr3_aa: CASSDRSSFGQPQHF
v_call: TRBV29-1; j_call: TRBJ2-1; clone_size: few; d_call: NA; cdr3_nt: TGCAGCGTTGATTCCGGGCGGGGCTCCTACAATGAGCAGTTCTTC; cdr3_aa: CSVDSGRGSYNEQFF
v_call: TRBV13; j_call: TRBJ2-1; clone_size: NA; d_call: NA; cdr3_nt: TGTGCCATGGGCCCCGGGGTCCTGTACAATGAGCAGTTCTTC; cdr3_aa: CAMGPGVLYNEQFF
v_call: TRBV5-1; j_call: TRBJ2-1; clone_size: NA; d_call: TRBD2; cdr3_nt: TGCGCCAGCAGCTTCGGCGGCGGGGGGGACTACAATGAGCAGTTCTTC; cdr3_aa: CASSFGGGGDYNEQFF
v_call: TRBV12-3/TRBV12-4; j_call: TRBJ2-7; clone_size: many; d_call: TRBD2; cdr3_nt: TGTGCCAGCAAGCTAGCGGGGGACCACGAGCAGTACTTC; cdr3_aa: CASKLAGDHEQYF
v_call: TRBV5-1; j_call: TRBJ1-1; clone_size: NA; d_call: NA; cdr3_nt: TGCGCCAGCAGCGGGCCACCCAACACTGAAGCTTTCTTT; cdr3_aa: CASSGPPNTEAFF
v_call: TRBV20-1; j_call: TRBJ1-2; clone_size: many; d_call: TRBD1; cdr3_nt: TGCAGTGCTAGAGACTGGGACAGGGAGAAGAATGGCTACACCTTC; cdr3_aa: CSARDWDREKNGYTF
v_call: TRBV4-1; j_call: TRBJ2-1; clone_size: many; d_call: NA; cdr3_nt: TGCGCCAGCAGCCAAATACGCAGCTCCTACAATGAGCAGTTCTTC; cdr3_aa: CASSQIRSSYNEQFF
v_call: TRBV6-2/TRBV6-3; j_call: TRBJ2-3; clone_size: NA; d_call: TRBD2; cdr3_nt: TGTGCCAGCAGTCCTGCGGGGGACTACACAGATACGCAGTATTTT; cdr3_aa: CASSPAGDYTDTQYF
v_call: TRBV7-9; j_call: TRBJ2-3; clone_size: many; d_call: TRBD1; cdr3_nt: TGTGCCAGCATCCCGACAGGGGAAGAAGATACGCAGTATTTT; cdr3_aa: CASIPTGEEDTQYF
v_call: TRBV6-6; j_call: TRBJ1-3; clone_size: few; d_call: NA; cdr3_nt: TGTGCCAGCAGTTCGACCTTCGGGGACACCATATATTTT; cdr3_aa: CASSSTFGDTIYF
v_call: TRBV6-2/TRBV6-3; j_call: TRBJ1-1; clone_size: many; d_call: NA; cdr3_nt: TGTGCCAGCAGTTACCTGGGTCCTGAAGCTTTCTTT; cdr3_aa: CASSYLGPEAFF
v_call: TRBV20-1; j_call: TRBJ2-1; clone_size: few; d_call: TRBD1; cdr3_nt: TGCAGTGCCTTATCCTACGGAGCCAGACAGGGCTCGGTCGGAAATGAGCAGTTCTTC; cdr3_aa: CSALSYGARQGSVGNEQFF
v_call: TRBV7-9; j_call: TRBJ2-5; clone_size: NA; d_call: TRBD1; cdr3_nt: TGTGCCAGCAGCTCCAAGACAGGGAAGCAAGAGACCCAGTACTTC; cdr3_aa: CASSSKTGKQETQYF
v_call: TRBV6-6; j_call: TRBJ1-4; clone_size: large; d_call: TRBD1; cdr3_nt: TGTGCCAGCAGTCACTCCCTACAGGGGACAGCAACTAATGAAAAACTGTTTTTT; cdr3_aa: CASSHSLQGTATNEKLFF
v_call: TRBV4-3; j_call: TRBJ1-6; clone_size: many; d_call: NA; cdr3_nt: TGCGCCAGCAGCCAAGATCAGGGACGGAATTCACCCCTCCACTTT; cdr3_aa: CASSQDQGRNSPLHF
v_call: TRBV12-3/TRBV12-4; j_call: TRBJ2-2; clone_size: few; d_call: NA; cdr3_nt: TGTGCCAGCGGGGCCGGGGAGCTGTTTTTT; cdr3_aa: CASGAGELFF
v_call: TRBV19; j_call: TRBJ2-2; clone_size: few; d_call: TRBD1; cdr3_nt: TGTGCCAGTAGTATCTGGGACAGGGGTTCCGGGGAGCTGTTTTTT; cdr3_aa: CASSIWDRGSGELFF
v_call: TRBV5-5; j_call: TRBJ2-1; clone_size: many; d_call: NA; cdr3_nt: TGTGCCAGCAGCTTGAGGCCAGACGCCTACAATGAGCAGTTCTTC; cdr3_aa: CASSLRPDAYNEQFF
v_call: TRBV27; j_call: TRBJ2-2; clone_size: few; d_call: NA; cdr3_nt: TGTGCCAGTGGCGATTCGGGGACCGGGGAGCTGTTTTTT; cdr3_aa: CASGDSGTGELFF
v_call: TRBV4-1; j_call: TRBJ2-7; clone_size: few; d_call: NA; cdr3_nt: TGCGCCAGCAGCCAAGTGGAGGGGACCTACGAGCAGTACTTC; cdr3_aa: CASSQVEGTYEQYF
v_call: TRBV4-1; j_call: TRBJ1-1; clone_size: many; d_call: NA; cdr3_nt: TGCGCCAGCAGCCAACTCGGACGTTCCACTGAAGCTTTCTTT; cdr3_aa: CASSQLGRSTEAFF
v_call: TRBV5-1; j_call: TRBJ2-2; clone_size: NA; d_call: TRBD1; cdr3_nt: TGCGCCAGCAGCTTCAGACAGGGTGACACCGGGGAGCTGTTTTTT; cdr3_aa: CASSFRQGDTGELFF
v_call: TRBV6-5; j_call: TRBJ2-3; clone_size: many; d_call: NA; cdr3_nt: TGTGCCAGCAGCTTAGGAGGAGATACGCAGTATTTT; cdr3_aa: CASSLGGDTQYF
v_call: TRBV4-1; j_call: TRBJ2-7; clone_size: many; d_call: NA; cdr3_nt: TGCGCCAGCAGCCAAGAGCATGCCCTACCCTACGAGCAGTACTTC; cdr3_aa: CASSQEHALPYEQYF
v_call: TRBV6-6; j_call: TRBJ2-3; clone_size: NA; d_call: NA; cdr3_nt: TGTGCCAGCAGTTACTTCACCAAAGATACGCAGTATTTT; cdr3_aa: CASSYFTKDTQYF
v_call: TRBV24-1; j_call: TRBJ2-1; clone_size: few; d_call: TRBD1; cdr3_nt: TGTGCCACCAGTCCCGGGACAGGGAATATGTTGGAGCAGTTCTTC; cdr3_aa: CATSPGTGNMLEQFF
v_call: TRBV6-4; j_call: TRBJ2-3; clone_size: NA; d_call: TRBD2; cdr3_nt: TGTGCCAGCAGCCCAGCCACTAGCGGGGGGGGAGCCGATACGCAGTATTTT; cdr3_aa: CASSPATSGGGADTQYF
v_call: TRBV12-3/TRBV12-4; j_call: TRBJ1-5; clone_size: NA; d_call: TRBD1; cdr3_nt: TGTGCCAGCAGTATGGGGACAGGGATTGATCAGCCCCAGCATTTT; cdr3_aa: CASSMGTGIDQPQHF
v_call: TRBV6-5; j_call: TRBJ2-2; clone_size: NA; d_call: NA; cdr3_nt: TGTGCCAGCAGTCACAGGGTCACCGGGGAGCTGTTTTTT; cdr3_aa: CASSHRVTGELFF
v_call: TRBV7-2; j_call: TRBJ2-3; clone_size: NA; d_call: NA; cdr3_nt: TGTGCCAGCAGCCACCCTCGGACTGCAAGCACAGATACGCAGTATTTT; cdr3_aa: CASSHPRTASTDTQYF
v_call: TRBV4-2; j_call: TRBJ2-1; clone_size: few; d_call: TRBD2; cdr3_nt: TGTGCCAGCAGCCAAGAGTCCCTAGCGGGGCGAGGTGAGCAGTTCTTC; cdr3_aa: CASSQESLAGRGEQFF
v_call: TRBV9; j_call: TRBJ2-5; clone_size: few; d_call: NA; cdr3_nt: TGTGCCAGCAGCGGGGGAAGGAAGGAGACCCAGTACTTC; cdr3_aa: CASSGGRKETQYF
v_call: TRBV7-8; j_call: TRBJ2-5; clone_size: many; d_call: NA; cdr3_nt: TGTGCCAGCAGCTTAGTACAGAACCAAGAGACCCAGTACTTC; cdr3_aa: CASSLVQNQETQYF
v_call: TRBV5-1; j_call: TRBJ2-3; clone_size: NA; d_call: NA; cdr3_nt: TGCGCCAGCAAACTAACAGGGGAGGGAGATACGCAGTATTTT; cdr3_aa: CASKLTGEGDTQYF
v_call: TRBV27; j_call: TRBJ2-1; clone_size: NA; d_call: TRBD1; cdr3_nt: TGTGCCAGCAGTCACGGACAGGGTCTGGTGAATGAGCAGTTCTTC; cdr3_aa: CASSHGQGLVNEQFF
v_call: TRBV18; j_call: TRBJ2-1; clone_size: many; d_call: NA; cdr3_nt: TGTGCCAGCTCACCAGGGAGGTCTGAGCAGTTCTTC; cdr3_aa: CASSPGRSEQFF
v_call: TRBV4-1; j_call: TRBJ1-5; clone_size: many; d_call: NA; cdr3_nt: TGCGCCAGCAGCCAGTCGTTAAATCAGCCCCAGCATTTT; cdr3_aa: CASSQSLNQPQHF
v_call: TRBV4-3; j_call: TRBJ2-7; clone_size: NA; d_call: NA; cdr3_nt: TGCGCCAGCAGTACCGGGCCAAGCTCCTACGAGCAGTACTTC; cdr3_aa: CASSTGPSSYEQYF
v_call: TRBV4-1; j_call: TRBJ1-5; clone_size: many; d_call: NA; cdr3_nt: TGCGCCAGCAGCCAACGGAGCGAGAGCAATCAGCCCCAGCATTTT; cdr3_aa: CASSQRSESNQPQHF
v_call: TRBV7-6; j_call: TRBJ2-6; clone_size: NA; d_call: NA; cdr3_nt: TGTGCCAGCAGCTTGAGTATCTCTGGGGCCAACGTCCTGACTTTC; cdr3_aa: CASSLSISGANVLTF
v_call: TRBV7-8; j_call: TRBJ2-5; clone_size: many; d_call: NA; cdr3_nt: TGTGCCAGCAGTTTCCCGGGCACGGCTGAAGAGACCCAGTACTTC; cdr3_aa: CASSFPGTAEETQYF
v_call: TRBV5-3; j_call: TRBJ1-4; clone_size: NA; d_call: NA; cdr3_nt: TGTGCCATGGGCCCCGGGCTCTTCTGCACTAATGAAAAACTGTTTTTT; cdr3_aa: CAMGPGLFCTNEKLFF
v_call: TRBV5-4; j_call: TRBJ2-7; clone_size: few; d_call: NA; cdr3_nt: TGTGCCAGCAGCTTGGTAGGGACAAGCCTCGACGAGCAGTACTTC; cdr3_aa: CASSLVGTSLDEQYF